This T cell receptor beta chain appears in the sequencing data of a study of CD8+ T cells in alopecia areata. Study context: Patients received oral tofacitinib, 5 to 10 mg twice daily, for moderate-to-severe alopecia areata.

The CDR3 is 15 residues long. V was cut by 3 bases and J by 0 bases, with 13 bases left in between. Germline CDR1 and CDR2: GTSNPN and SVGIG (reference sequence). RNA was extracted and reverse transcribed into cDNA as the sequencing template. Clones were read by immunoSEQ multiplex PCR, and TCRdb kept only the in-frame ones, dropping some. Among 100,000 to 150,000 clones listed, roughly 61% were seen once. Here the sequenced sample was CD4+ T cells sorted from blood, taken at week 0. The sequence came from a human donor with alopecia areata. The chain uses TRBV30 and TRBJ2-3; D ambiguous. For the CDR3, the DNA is TGTGCCTGGAGGCCTCAAGGATTGAGCACAGATACGCAGTATTTT. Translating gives CAWRPQGLSTDTQYF.